Listed here are 10 T cell receptor beta chains from one sample, sequenced in a study of technical replicates of blood from several donors. Profiling relied on immunoSEQ multiplex PCR, and the TCRdb table lists in-frame clones only, not all of them. The table lists about 72,000 clones, about 92% of them singletons. Sequencing used T cells isolated from PBMCs. The receptors derive from a human donor in good health.

The rearrangement links TRBV4-2 to TRBJ2-5, with 7 bases fitting TRBD1. The CDR3 has 15 residues. CDR1 is LGHNA and CDR2 is YNFKEQ in the germline V gene. Losses at the gene ends were 3 bases for V and 5 bases for J; bases not matched to a gene: 9. This chain's CDR3 is CASSHYHRGPETQYF. CDR3 coding DNA: TGTGCCAGCAGCCACTACCACAGGGGTCCGGAGACCCAGTACTTC.

In this sample, this clone turned up once. The chain recombines TRBV29-1 with TRBJ1-2; D is uncertain. Trimming left V 2 bases short and J 4 bases short, with 14 bases between. Germline V gene lookup returns CDR1 SQVTM and CDR2 ANQGSEA. The CDR3 contains 14 residues. CDR3 in DNA: TGCAGCGTTGAACGCACAGCCGGTGGCTATGGCTACACCTTC. Encoded protein: CSVERTAGGYGYTF.

This chain connects TRBV23-1 to TRBJ1-1, with D uncertain. TRBV23-1 qualifies as an ORF whose function is uncertain. The germline V and J ends were trimmed by 4 bases and 1 base, with 4 bases remaining between them. The CDR3 has 12 residues. CDR3 nucleotides: TGCGCCAGCAGTCTAGAGAACACTGAAGCTTTCTTT. Residues: CASSLENTEAFF.

This clone was detected only once. The chain combines TRBV25-1 with TRBJ1-1, with TRBD1 as a possible D gene (6 bases). Germline-derived CDR1 and CDR2 are MGHDK and SYGVNS. The germline V and J ends were trimmed by 3 bases and 10 bases, with 9 bases remaining between them. The CDR3 totals 11 residues. CDR3 in amino acids: CASSDVQGAFF. CDR3 DNA: TGTGCCAGCAGTGATGTACAGGGAGCTTTCTTT.

This chain connects TRBV2 to TRBJ2-2; 8 bases are a match to TRBD2. Losses at the gene ends were 7 bases for V and 4 bases for J; bases not matched to a gene: 8. This CDR3 has 15 residues. Germline V gene lookup returns CDR1 SNHLY and CDR2 FYNNEI. The DNA of the CDR3 is TGTGCCAGCAACGGGGGGGGCCATGGCACCGGGGAGCTGTTTTTT. This gives the protein CASNGGGHGTGELFF.

This clone has a single count. The V and J genes are TRBV27 and TRBJ1-2; tentatively, D is TRBD1 (6 bases). Germline V gives CDR1 MNHEY, CDR2 SMNVEV (reference sequence). The V end lost 5 bases, the J end lost 8 bases, and 15 bases lay between the germline ends. CDR3 length: 13 amino acids. Written as DNA, the CDR3 is TGTGCCAGCAGTCTACAGGGAGCAAGAGGCTACACCTTC. It codes for CASSLQGARGYTF.

V gene TRBV9 combines with J gene TRBJ2-3; D is perhaps TRBD2 (6 bases). The V end lost 0 bases, the J end lost 2 bases, and 7 bases lay between the germline ends. This CDR3 has 14 amino acids. Germline CDR1 reads SGDLS; CDR2 reads YYNGEE. Here the CDR3 DNA reads TGTGCCAGCAGCGTAGCGGGAGCCACAGATACGCAGTATTTT. Its protein is CASSVAGATDTQYF. The full variable domain, with the rest looked up from reference TRBV9 and TRBJ2-3, is DSGVTQTPKHLITATGQRVTLRCSPRSGDLSVYWYQQSLDQGLQFLIQYYNGEERAKGNILERFSAQQFPDLHSELNLSSLELGDSALYFCASSVAGATDTQYFGPGTRLTVL.

The chain carries TRBV27 and TRBJ1-5; unclear D gene. The CDR3 runs 13 residues. Germline loops: CDR1 MNHEY, CDR2 SMNVEV (reference sequence). The germline V and J ends were trimmed by 2 bases and 7 bases, with 9 bases remaining between them. The CDR3 reads CASSLVGRQPQHF. The CDR3 coding sequence is TGTGCCAGCAGTTTAGTTGGGAGGCAGCCCCAGCATTTT.

A single count supports this clone. This CDR3 is also generated by other DNA sequences in the sample. This chain connects TRBV29-1 to TRBJ2-2, with TRBD2 matching over 10 bases. J lost 3 bases, V lost 7 bases, and 17 bases had no gene match. The CDR3 length is 18 residues. The germline CDR1 and CDR2 sequences are SQVTM and ANQGSEA. The CDR3 DNA reads as TGCAGCGCCACCGGTCCTCTAGCGGGAGTTGTCGACACCGGGGAGCTGTTTTTT. Translation: CSATGPLAGVVDTGELFF.

This clone has a single count. The CDR3 sequence is CASSLVWRDRAFF. The CDR3 nucleotides read TGTGCCAGCAGCTTAGTATGGAGGGATCGAGCTTTCTTT. The V and J genes are TRBV7-9 and TRBJ1-1; D gene uncertain. Germline CDR1 and CDR2: SEHNR and FQNEAQ (reference sequence). Trimming cost V 1 base and J 10 bases, with 13 bases left between them. The CDR3 loop spans 13 amino acids.